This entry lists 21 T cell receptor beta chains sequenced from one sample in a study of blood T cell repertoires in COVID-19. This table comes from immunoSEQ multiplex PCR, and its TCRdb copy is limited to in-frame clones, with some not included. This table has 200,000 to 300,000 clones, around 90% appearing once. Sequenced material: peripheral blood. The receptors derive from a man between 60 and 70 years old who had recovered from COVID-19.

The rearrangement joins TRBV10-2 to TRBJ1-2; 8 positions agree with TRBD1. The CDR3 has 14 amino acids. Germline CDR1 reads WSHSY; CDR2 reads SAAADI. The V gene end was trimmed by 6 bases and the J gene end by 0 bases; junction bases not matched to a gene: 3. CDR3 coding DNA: TGCGCCAGCAGAGGACAGGGAGCTAACTATGGCTACACCTTC. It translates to CASRGQGANYGYTF.

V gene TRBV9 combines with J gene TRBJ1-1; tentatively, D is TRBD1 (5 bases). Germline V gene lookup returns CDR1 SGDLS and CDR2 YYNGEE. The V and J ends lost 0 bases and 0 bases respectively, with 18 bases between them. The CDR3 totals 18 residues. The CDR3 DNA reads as TGTGCCAGCAGCGTAGGGCCCCTGGGGCGGCAACTGAACACTGAAGCTTTCTTT. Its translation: CASSVGPLGRQLNTEAFF. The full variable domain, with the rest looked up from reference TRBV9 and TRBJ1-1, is DSGVTQTPKHLITATGQRVTLRCSPRSGDLSVYWYQQSLDQGLQFLIQYYNGEERAKGNILERFSAQQFPDLHSELNLSSLELGDSALYFCASSVGPLGRQLNTEAFFGQGTRLTVV.

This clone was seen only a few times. The CDR3 DNA reads as TGTGCCAGCAGCCAGGTCCAGGGAACTGGTTCCGGAAACACCATATATTTT. Its protein product is CASSQVQGTGSGNTIYF. J is TRBJ1-3 and V is TRBV4-2, with D possibly being TRBD1 (5 bases). V was pared by 3 bases and J by 4 bases, with 19 bases between. The germline V gene encodes CDR1 LGHNA and CDR2 YNFKEQ. This CDR3 spans 17 amino acids.

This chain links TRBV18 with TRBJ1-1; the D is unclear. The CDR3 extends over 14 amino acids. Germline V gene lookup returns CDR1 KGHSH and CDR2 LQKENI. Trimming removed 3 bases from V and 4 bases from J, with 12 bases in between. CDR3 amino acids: CASSPNGGITEAFF. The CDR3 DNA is TGTGCCAGCTCACCGAATGGAGGTATCACTGAAGCTTTCTTT.

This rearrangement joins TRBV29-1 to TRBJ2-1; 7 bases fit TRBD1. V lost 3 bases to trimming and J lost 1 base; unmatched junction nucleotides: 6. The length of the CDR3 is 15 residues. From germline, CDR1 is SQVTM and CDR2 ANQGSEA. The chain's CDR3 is CSVDRGIASYNEQFF. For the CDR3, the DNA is TGCAGCGTTGACAGGGGGATTGCATCCTACAATGAGCAGTTCTTC.

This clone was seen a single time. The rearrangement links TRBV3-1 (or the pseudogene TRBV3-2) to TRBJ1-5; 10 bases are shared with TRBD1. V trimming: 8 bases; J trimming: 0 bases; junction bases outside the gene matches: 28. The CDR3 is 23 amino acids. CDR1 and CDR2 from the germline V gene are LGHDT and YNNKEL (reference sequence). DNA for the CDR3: TGTGCCAGCTCAAGACCCGAATCCAACTCGACAGGGGGCCTTTCTTATAGCAATCAGCCCCAGCATTTT. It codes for CASSRPESNSTGGLSYSNQPQHF.

The CDR3 spells CASRPDSAGGYTF. CDR3 bases: TGCGCCAGCAGGCCGGACAGTGCTGGGGGCTACACCTTC. This chain uses TRBV5-1 with TRBJ1-2; TRBD1 might be the D (6 bases). The CDR3 sequence is 13 residues long. CDR1 is SGHRS, CDR2 YFSETQ, per germline. V was clipped by 5 bases and J by 8 bases, with 16 bases between them.

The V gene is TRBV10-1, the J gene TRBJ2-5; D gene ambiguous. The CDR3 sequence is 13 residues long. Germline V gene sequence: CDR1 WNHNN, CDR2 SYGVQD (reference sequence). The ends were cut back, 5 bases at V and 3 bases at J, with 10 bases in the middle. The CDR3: CASSYEAEETQYF. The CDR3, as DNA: TGCGCCAGCAGTTATGAGGCTGAAGAGACCCAGTACTTC.

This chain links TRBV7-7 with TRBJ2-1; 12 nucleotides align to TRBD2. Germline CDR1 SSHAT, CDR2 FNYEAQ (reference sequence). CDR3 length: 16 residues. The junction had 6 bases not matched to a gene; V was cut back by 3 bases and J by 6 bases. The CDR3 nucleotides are TGTGCCAGCAGCTTCGGGCTAGCGGGGGGGCGCAATGAGCAGTTCTTC. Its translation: CASSFGLAGGRNEQFF.

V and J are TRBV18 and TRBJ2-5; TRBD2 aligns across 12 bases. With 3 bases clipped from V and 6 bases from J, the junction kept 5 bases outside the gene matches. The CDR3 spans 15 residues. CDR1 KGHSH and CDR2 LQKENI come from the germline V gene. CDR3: CASSPLTSGGKTQYF. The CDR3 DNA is TGTGCCAGCTCACCCTTGACTAGCGGGGGAAAGACCCAGTACTTC.

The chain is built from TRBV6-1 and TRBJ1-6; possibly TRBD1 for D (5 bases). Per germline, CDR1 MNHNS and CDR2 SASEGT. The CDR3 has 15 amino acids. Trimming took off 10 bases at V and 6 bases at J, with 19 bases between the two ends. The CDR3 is CATDAGVPGNSPLHF. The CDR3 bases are TGTGCCACCGACGCGGGGGTCCCTGGTAATTCACCCCTCCACTTT.

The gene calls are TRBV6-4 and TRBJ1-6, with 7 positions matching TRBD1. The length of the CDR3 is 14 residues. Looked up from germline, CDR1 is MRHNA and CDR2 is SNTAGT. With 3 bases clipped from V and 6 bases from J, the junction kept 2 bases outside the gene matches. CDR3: CASSEAGGNSPLHF. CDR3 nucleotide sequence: TGTGCCAGCAGTGAGGCAGGGGGTAATTCACCCCTCCACTTT.

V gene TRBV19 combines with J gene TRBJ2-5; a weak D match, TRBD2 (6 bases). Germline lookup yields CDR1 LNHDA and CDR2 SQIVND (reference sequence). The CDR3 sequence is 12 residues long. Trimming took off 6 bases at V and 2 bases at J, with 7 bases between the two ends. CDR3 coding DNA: TGTGCCAGTAGGGGACTTCAAGAGACCCAGTACTTC. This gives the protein CASRGLQETQYF.

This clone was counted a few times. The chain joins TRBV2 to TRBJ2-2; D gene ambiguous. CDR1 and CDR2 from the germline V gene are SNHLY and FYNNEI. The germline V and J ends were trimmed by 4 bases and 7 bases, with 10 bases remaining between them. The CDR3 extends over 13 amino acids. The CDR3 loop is CASSGFGFGELFF. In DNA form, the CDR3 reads TGTGCCAGCAGTGGGTTTGGCTTCGGGGAGCTGTTTTTT.

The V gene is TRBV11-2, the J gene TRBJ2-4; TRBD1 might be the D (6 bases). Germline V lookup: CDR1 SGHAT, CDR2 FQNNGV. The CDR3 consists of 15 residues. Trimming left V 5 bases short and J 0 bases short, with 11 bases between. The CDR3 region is CASSTRQEAKNIQYF. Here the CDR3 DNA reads TGTGCCAGCAGCACCAGACAGGAAGCCAAAAACATTCAGTACTTC.

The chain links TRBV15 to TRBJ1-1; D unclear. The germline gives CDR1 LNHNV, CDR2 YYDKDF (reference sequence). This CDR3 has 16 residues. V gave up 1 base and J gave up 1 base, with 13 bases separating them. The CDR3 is CATSRVERRKNTEAFF. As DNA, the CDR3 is TGTGCCACCAGCAGAGTGGAGAGGCGGAAGAACACTGAAGCTTTCTTT.

Here the CDR3 reads CASSYRTSGGPSRGTGELFF. The CDR3 DNA is TGTGCCAGCAGTTACCGGACTAGCGGGGGGCCCTCCAGGGGCACCGGGGAGCTGTTTTTT. The gene calls are TRBV6-2 or TRBV6-3 and TRBJ2-2; 14 bases fit TRBD2. CDR1 MNHEY and CDR2 SVGEGT come from the germline V gene. After removal of 2 bases from V and 4 bases from J, the junction contained 12 bases not matched to a gene. CDR3 length: 20 amino acids.

CDR3 coding DNA: TGCGCCAGCAGCCCCCAGGGAGGAGTGCGAACCGGGGAGCTGTTTTTT. Amino acid sequence: CASSPQGGVRTGELFF. The genes are TRBV5-1 and TRBJ2-2, with a tentative D call TRBD2 (6 bases). Germline lookup yields CDR1 SGHRS and CDR2 YFSETQ. The CDR3 is 16 residues long. Trimming removed 4 bases from V and 5 bases from J, with 18 bases in between. Full variable domain (missing parts from reference TRBV5-1 and TRBJ2-2): KAGVTQTPRYLIKTRGQQVTLSCSPISGHRSVSWYQQTPGQGLQFLFEYFSETQRNKGNFPGRFSGRQFSNSRSEMNVSTLELGDSALYLCASSPQGGVRTGELFFGEGSRLTVL.

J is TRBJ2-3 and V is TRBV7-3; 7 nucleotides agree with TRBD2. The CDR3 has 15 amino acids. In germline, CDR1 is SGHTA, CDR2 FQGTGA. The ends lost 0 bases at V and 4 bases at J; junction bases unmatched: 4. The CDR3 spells CASSLTVLAADTQYF. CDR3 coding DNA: TGTGCCAGCAGCTTAACGGTGCTAGCGGCAGATACGCAGTATTTT.

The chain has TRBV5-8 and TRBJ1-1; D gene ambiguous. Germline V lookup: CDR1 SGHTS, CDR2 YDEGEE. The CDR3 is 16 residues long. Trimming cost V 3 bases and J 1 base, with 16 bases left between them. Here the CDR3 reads CASSSRVKVRNTEAFF. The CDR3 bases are TGTGCCAGCAGCTCGAGGGTAAAGGTCAGGAACACTGAAGCTTTCTTT.

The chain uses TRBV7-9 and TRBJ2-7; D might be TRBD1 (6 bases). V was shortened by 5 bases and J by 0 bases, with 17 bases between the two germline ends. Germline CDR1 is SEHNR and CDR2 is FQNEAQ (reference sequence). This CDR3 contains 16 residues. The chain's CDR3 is CASSPDRSANSYEQYF. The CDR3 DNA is TGTGCCAGCAGCCCCGACAGGTCTGCAAACTCCTACGAGCAGTACTTC.